This T cell receptor beta chain comes out of a study of blood T cell repertoires in COVID-19. Study-level information: Sample material is recorded as cDNA or gDNA derived from T cells, B-cell-depleted T cells, or PBMCs.

Sequencing used immunoSEQ multiplex PCR; TCRdb keeps in-frame clones, though not all of them. The table has 150,000 to 200,000 clones, about 88% seen once. The CDR3 totals 14 residues. V lost 5 bases and J lost 4; bases outside the gene matches: 4. Germline CDR1 reads MNHEY; CDR2 reads SVGEGT. The sample was peripheral blood. The sequence was collected from a man between 60 and 70 years old with active or convalescent COVID-19. The chain joins TRBV6-2 or TRBV6-3 to TRBJ1-3; 8 bases agree with TRBD1. The DNA of the CDR3 is TGTGCCAGCAGTGTGGGACAGGACGGAAACACCATATATTTT. Translation: CASSVGQDGNTIYF.